The T cell receptor beta chain under discussion was sequenced for a study of early T cells in non-severe SARS-CoV-2 infection (dated by TCRdb to 2020 to 2022). Some background on the complete study: Bulk RNA from unsorted whole blood was used for TCR sequencing, so alpha and beta chains could not be paired.

The library was obtained by 5' RACE. TCRdb lists the instrument as NextSeq 500. The TCR library protocol attached unique molecular identifiers to individual cDNA molecules to correct for sequencing error and PCR bias. Sequencing covered both TCR alpha and beta chains, and within each sample the abundances of alpha and beta sequences were tightly co-correlated. The authors' analysis ran thus. Decombinator V4 was used to perform V gene, J gene and CDR3 annotation of TCR sequences. Expanded TCRs were defined as changing significantly between any two time points under a Poisson model with p below 0.0001. TCR abundances were normalised to the total number of TCRs sequenced per sample and expressed as counts per million. MAIT TCRs were defined by TRAV1-2 paired with TRAJ12, TRAJ20 or TRAJ33, and iNKT TCRs by TRAV10 paired with TRAJ18. VDJdb, accessed 1 November 2021, was searched for CMV, EBV and SARS-CoV-2 annotated TCRs, excluding TCRs annotated for multiple antigens. TCRdb passed the public sequencing reads through fastp at Q25 and MiXCR, retaining productive beta sequences. Rows matching on CDR3 protein sequence are summarized as one entry with the most common DNA and genes. TCRdb's processing, not the authors', yielded these V and J calls. The table for this sample lists approximately 69,000 distinct CDR3 sequences; 10% to 15% of them were counted only once. The ten largest clones represent around 5.8% of the sample.

Broader findings and caveats from the paper: VDJdb matching was skewed toward anti-spike CD8 responses and likely underestimated virus-specific expansions by missing private and CD4 specificities.

V sheds 0 bases and J sheds 3 bases, leaving 16 bases between their ends. The CDR3, from cysteine to phenylalanine, totals 16 residues. Of all the DNA, just the CDR3 is kept, 48 bases in frame from base 1. For CDR1 and CDR2, the germline V gene (reference sequence) lists SGHKS and YYEKEE. Set within a cohort of healthcare workers in London, UK, this nested case-control study involved weekly PCR testing of nasopharyngeal swabs along with blood sampling. Healthcare workers were recruited between 23 and 31 March 2020, during the week of the UK lockdown, and were followed weekly for up to about 15 weeks. Details on this clonotype: The antigen it binds to is not known. A read error is possible here, since a much larger clone lies one base away.

The TCR was taken from an adult who was a healthcare worker with PCR-confirmed SARS-CoV-2 infection or an uninfected control (not recorded which). The sample comprised whole blood. Recombination linked TRBV5-5 to TRBJ2-7; TRBD2 is perhaps the D gene, given 6 matching bases. The bases read TGTGCCAGCAGCTTGGCGGCTAGCGAGGACTTCTACGAGCAGTACTTC. The encoded protein is CASSLAASEDFYEQYF. Beyond the CDR3, the reference TRBV5-5 and TRBJ2-7 genes provide the residues; the full variable domain reads: DAGVTQSPTHLIKTRGQQVTLRCSPISGHKSVSWYQQVLGQGPQFIFQYYEKEERGRGNFPDRFSARQFPNYSSELNVNALLLGDSALYLCASSLAASEDFYEQYFGPGTRLTVT.